The present T cell receptor (beta chain) was sequenced within a study of shared clonotypes between healthy human individuals. Terminally differentiated effector memory CD45RA+ cells were excluded from the naive CD8 cells, which were CD45RO-negative and positively selected for CCR7. Using immunoSEQ multiplex PCR, the repertoire was profiled, and TCRdb retains in-frame clones only, with some absent. The table has hundreds of thousands of clones, around 96% seen once. The CDR3 has 15 residues. Germline lookup yields CDR1 SGHDN and CDR2 FVKESK. Regarding this clone: At one boundary the junction diverges from the germline segment, which might be a read error.

The receptor's source is a man aged 25 to 45 in good health. Sample: naive CD8+ T cells sorted from blood. The rearrangement uses TRBV14 and TRBJ2-7, with D possibly being TRBD2 (7 bases). DNA of the CDR3: TGTGCCAGCAGCCCCTCGGGCGGGGGCTCCCACGAGCAGTACTTC. Its protein is CASSPSGGGSHEQYF.